This T cell receptor beta chain was sequenced for a study of OX40 agonist ivuxolimab in advanced cancers. The germline gives CDR1 SGHNT, CDR2 YENEEA. Trimming pared 3 bases from V and 3 bases from J, leaving 14 bases between. CDR3 length: 15 amino acids. The table came from immunoSEQ multiplex PCR; TCRdb's copy has only in-frame clones and leaves some out. The repertoire has 75,000 to 100,000 clones, around four fifths of them found once; the top ten carry under 3.5%. On this clone itself: The antigen is unknown.

Study findings and constraints: Averaged across samples, CD8+ T cells carried more expanded clones than CD4+ did. Part of the nonresponder group also had normalized T-cell clonal expansion that was low.

The starting material was CD4+ or CD8+ T cells sorted from blood, obtained in a trial of the OX40 agonist ivuxolimab. This TCR came from an adult with an advanced solid tumor such as melanoma, head and neck, liver or kidney cancer. The chain employs TRBV11-3 and TRBJ1-1, with D hard to call. CDR3 nucleotide sequence: TGTGCCAGCAGCTTTTCGGGAGTTCCCGACACTGAAGCTTTCTTT. Its translation: CASSFSGVPDTEAFF.